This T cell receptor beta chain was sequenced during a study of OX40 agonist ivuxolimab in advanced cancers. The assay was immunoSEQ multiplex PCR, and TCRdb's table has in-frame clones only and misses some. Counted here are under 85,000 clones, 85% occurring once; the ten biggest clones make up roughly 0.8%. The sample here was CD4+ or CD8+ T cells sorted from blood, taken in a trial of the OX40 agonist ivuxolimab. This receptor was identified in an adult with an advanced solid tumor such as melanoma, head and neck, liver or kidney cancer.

CDR3 bases: TGTGCCAGCAGTTTCCGCGCCTCTAGCACAGATACGCAGTATTTT. It codes for CASSFRASSTDTQYF. The chain employs TRBV7-2 and TRBJ2-3; unclear D gene. The CDR3 has 15 amino acids. V was pared by 6 bases and J by 0 bases, with 13 bases between. The germline V gene has CDR1 SGHTA and CDR2 FQGNSA.